Reported below is one TCR beta chain. The antigen is undetermined. The data were taken from a study of T cell responses to AZD1222 COVID-19 vaccine. Study-level findings and limits: White British ancestry dominated among donors, who included more females, and clonal diversity was possibly underestimated.

CDR1 and CDR2 from the germline V gene are SGHAT and FQNNGV. This CDR3 contains 14 residues. Trimming at V came to 5 bases and at J to 3 bases, leaving 5 bases not matched to a gene. TCRdb's table, derived via immunoSEQ multiplex PCR, lists solely in-frame clones and lacks some. Seen here are more than 65,000 clones, more than 75% observed once, and the top ten hold roughly 21%. The clonotype comes from an adult in good health. The chain uses TRBV11-2 and TRBJ2-3, with 7 positions matching TRBD2. The sample in question was peripheral blood, obtained on day 0 of AZD1222 vaccination. As DNA, the CDR3 is TGTGCCAGCAGCCAGGGACTATCTACAGATACGCAGTATTTT. Encoded protein: CASSQGLSTDTQYF.